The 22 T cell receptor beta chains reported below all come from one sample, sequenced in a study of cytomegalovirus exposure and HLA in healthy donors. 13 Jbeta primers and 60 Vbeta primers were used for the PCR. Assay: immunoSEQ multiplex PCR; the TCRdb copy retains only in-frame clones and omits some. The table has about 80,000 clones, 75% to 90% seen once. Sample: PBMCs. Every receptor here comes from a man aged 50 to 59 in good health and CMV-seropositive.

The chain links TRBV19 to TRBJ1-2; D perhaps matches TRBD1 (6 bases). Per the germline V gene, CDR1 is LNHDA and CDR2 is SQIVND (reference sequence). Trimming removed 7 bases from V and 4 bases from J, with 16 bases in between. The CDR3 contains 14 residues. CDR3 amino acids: CASTSPGGAYGYTF. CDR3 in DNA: TGTGCCAGTACCTCCCCGGGGGGGGCCTATGGCTACACCTTC.

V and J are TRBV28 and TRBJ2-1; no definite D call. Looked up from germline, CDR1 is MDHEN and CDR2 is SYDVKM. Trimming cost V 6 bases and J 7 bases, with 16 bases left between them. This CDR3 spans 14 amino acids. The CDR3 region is CASRAGSNRNEQFF. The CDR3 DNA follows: TGTGCCAGCAGGGCCGGGTCCAACCGGAATGAGCAGTTCTTC.

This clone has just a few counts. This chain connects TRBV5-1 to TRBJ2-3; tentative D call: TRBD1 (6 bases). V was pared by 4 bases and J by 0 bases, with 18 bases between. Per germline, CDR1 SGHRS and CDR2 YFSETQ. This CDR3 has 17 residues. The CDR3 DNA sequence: TGCGCCAGCAGCCCGGGATCAGGGGCCACTAGCACAGATACGCAGTATTTT. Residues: CASSPGSGATSTDTQYF.

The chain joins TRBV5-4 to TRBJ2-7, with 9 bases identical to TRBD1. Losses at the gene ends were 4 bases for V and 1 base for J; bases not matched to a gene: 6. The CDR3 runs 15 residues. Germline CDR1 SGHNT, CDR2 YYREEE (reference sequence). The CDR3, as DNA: TGTGCCAGCAGCGTCGGACAGGGGTGGTCCTACGAGCAGTACTTC. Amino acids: CASSVGQGWSYEQYF. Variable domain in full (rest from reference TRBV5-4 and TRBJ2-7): ETGVTQSPTHLIKTRGQQVTLRCSSQSGHNTVSWYQQALGQGPQFIFQYYREEENGRGNFPPRFSGLQFPNYSSELNVNALELDDSALYLCASSVGQGWSYEQYFGPGTRLTVT.

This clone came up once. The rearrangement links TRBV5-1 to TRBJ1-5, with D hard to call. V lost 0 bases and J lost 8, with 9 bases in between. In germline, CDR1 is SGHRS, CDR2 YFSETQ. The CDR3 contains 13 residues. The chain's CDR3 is CASSLAGSEPQHF. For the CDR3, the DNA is TGCGCCAGCAGCTTGGCGGGGTCGGAGCCCCAGCATTTT.

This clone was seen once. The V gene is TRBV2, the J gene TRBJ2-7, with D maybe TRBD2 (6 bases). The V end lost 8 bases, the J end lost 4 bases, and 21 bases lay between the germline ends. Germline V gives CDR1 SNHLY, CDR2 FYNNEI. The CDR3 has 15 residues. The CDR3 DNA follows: TGTGCCAGCGTGCCCCGGGACGCCGGGACTTACGAGCAGTACTTC. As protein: CASVPRDAGTYEQYF.

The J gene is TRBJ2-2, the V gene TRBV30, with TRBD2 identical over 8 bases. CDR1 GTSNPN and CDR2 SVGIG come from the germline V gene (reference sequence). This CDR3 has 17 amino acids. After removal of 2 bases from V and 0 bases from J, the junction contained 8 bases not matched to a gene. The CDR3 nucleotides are TGTGCCTGGAGTCCTTATACTAGCGGAGCGAACACCGGGGAGCTGTTTTTT. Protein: CAWSPYTSGANTGELFF.

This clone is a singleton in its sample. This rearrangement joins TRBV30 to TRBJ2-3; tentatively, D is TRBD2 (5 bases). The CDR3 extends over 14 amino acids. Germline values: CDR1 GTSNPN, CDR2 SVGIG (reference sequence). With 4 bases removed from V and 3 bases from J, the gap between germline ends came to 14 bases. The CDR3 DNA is TGTGCCTGGACCGGACTCGTAATAACAGATACGCAGTATTTT. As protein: CAWTGLVITDTQYF.

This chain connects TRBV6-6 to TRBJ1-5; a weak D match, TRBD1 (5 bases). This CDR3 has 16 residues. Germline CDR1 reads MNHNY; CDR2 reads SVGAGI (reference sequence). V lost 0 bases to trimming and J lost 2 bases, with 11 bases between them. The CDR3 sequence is CASSYSGRVGNQPQHF. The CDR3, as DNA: TGTGCCAGCAGTTACTCTGGCAGGGTTGGCAATCAGCCCCAGCATTTT.

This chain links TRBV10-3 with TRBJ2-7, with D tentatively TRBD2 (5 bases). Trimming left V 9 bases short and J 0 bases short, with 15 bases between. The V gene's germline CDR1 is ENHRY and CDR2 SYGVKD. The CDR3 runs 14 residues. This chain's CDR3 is CAISYSGISYEQYF. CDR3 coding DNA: TGTGCCATTAGTTATTCCGGGATCTCCTACGAGCAGTACTTC.

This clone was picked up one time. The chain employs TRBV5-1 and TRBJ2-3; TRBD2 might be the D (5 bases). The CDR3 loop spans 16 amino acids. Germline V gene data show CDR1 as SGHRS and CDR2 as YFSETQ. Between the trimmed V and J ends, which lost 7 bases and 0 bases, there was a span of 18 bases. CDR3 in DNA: TGCGCCAGCGCCTTAGGAGGATCCCGTAGCACAGATACGCAGTATTTT. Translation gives CASALGGSRSTDTQYF.

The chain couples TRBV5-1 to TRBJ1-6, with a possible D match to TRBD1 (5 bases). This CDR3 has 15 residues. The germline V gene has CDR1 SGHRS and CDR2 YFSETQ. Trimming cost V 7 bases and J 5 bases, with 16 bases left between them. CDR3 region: CASRLWGGDNSPLHF. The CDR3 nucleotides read TGCGCCAGCCGACTTTGGGGCGGAGATAATTCACCCCTCCACTTT.

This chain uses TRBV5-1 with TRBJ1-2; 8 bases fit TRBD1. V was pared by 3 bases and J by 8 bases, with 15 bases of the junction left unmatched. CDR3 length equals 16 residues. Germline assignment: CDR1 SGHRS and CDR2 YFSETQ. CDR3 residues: CASSSIETGDPGGYTF. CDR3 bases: TGCGCCAGCAGCTCGATAGAGACAGGGGATCCGGGAGGCTACACCTTC.

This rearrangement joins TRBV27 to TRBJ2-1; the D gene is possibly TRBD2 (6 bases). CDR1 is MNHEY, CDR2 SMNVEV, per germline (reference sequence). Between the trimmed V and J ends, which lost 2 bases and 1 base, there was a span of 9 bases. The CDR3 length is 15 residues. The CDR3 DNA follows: TGTGCCAGCAGTTTAGTGGCGGGGTCCTACAATGAGCAGTTCTTC. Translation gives CASSLVAGSYNEQFF.

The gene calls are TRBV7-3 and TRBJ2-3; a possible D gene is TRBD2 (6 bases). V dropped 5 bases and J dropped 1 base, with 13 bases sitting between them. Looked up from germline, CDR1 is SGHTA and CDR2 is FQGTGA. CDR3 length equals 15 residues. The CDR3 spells CASSPTGDGTDTQYF. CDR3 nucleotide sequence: TGTGCCAGCAGCCCCACGGGGGACGGCACAGATACGCAGTATTTT.

CDR3 sequence reads: CASSPEVTDTQYF. CDR3 nucleotide sequence: TGTGCCAGCTCACCAGAGGTGACAGATACGCAGTATTTT. The chain recombines TRBV18 with TRBJ2-3, with D hard to call. Germline lookup yields CDR1 KGHSH and CDR2 LQKENI. There are 13 residues in the CDR3. The V gene lost 2 bases and the J gene lost 3 bases, with 6 bases spanning the gap.

This CDR3 is CASSFEGHIYEQYF. CDR3 DNA sequence: TGTGCCAGCAGCTTTGAGGGACATATCTACGAGCAGTACTTC. The chain is built from TRBV7-8 and TRBJ2-7, with D possibly being TRBD1 (6 bases). V dropped 3 bases and J dropped 3 bases, with 12 bases sitting between them. The CDR3 contains 14 residues. Germline V gene lookup returns CDR1 SGHVS and CDR2 FQNEAQ.

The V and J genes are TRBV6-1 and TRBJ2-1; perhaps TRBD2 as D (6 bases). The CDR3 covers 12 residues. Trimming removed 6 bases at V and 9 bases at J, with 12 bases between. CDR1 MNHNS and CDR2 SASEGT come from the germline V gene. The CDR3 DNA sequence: TGTGCCAGCAGCGAAAACGGGGGTGAGCAGTTCTTC. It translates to CASSENGGEQFF.

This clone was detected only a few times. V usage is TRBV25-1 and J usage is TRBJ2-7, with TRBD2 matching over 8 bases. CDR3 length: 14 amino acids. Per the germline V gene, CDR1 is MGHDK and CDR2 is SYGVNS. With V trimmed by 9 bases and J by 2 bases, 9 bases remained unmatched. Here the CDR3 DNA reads TGTGCCAGTACTAGCGGCCTGTACCCCTACGAGCAGTACTTC. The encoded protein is CASTSGLYPYEQYF.

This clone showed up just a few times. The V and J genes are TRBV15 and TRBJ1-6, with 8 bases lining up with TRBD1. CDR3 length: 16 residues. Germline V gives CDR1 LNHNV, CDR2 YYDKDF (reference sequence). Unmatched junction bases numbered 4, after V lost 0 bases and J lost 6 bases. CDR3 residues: CATSRDLTGVNSPLHF. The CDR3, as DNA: TGTGCCACCAGCAGAGATTTGACAGGGGTTAATTCACCCCTCCACTTT.

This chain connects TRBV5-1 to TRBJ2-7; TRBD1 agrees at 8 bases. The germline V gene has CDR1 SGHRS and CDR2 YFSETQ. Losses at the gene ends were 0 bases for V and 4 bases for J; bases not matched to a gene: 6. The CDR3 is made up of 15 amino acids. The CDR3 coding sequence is TGCGCCAGCAGCTTGGAAGGGACAGGCACTTACGAGCAGTACTTC. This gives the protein CASSLEGTGTYEQYF. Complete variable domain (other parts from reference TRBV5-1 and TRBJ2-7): KAGVTQTPRYLIKTRGQQVTLSCSPISGHRSVSWYQQTPGQGLQFLFEYFSETQRNKGNFPGRFSGRQFSNSRSEMNVSTLELGDSALYLCASSLEGTGTYEQYFGPGTRLTVT.

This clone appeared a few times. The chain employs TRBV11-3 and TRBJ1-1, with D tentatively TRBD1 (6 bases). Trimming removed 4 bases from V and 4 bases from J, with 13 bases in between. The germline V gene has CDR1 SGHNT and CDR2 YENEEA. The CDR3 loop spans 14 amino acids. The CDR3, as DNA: TGTGCCAGCAGCTCCAGGGGCCCGGGCACTGAAGCTTTCTTT. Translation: CASSSRGPGTEAFF.